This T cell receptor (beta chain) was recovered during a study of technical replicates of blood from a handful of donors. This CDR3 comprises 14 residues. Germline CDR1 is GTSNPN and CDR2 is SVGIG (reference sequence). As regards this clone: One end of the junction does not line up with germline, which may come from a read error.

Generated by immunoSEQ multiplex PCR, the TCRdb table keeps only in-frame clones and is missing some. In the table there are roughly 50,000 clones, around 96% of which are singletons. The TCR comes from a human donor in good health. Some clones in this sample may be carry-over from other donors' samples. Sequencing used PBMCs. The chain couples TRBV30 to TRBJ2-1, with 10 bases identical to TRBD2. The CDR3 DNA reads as TGTGCCTGGAGCGGACTAGCGGAATACAATGAACAGTTCTTC. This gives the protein CAWSGLAEYNEQFF.